Following are 8 T cell receptor beta chains from one sample sequenced in a study of blood T cells in healthy people across ages. Sample-barcoded 5' priming and a J-beta primer mix drove a second PCR of about 7 to 11 cycles. TCRdb redid the calling of the 5' RACE reads with MiXCR, one entry per CDR3 protein. The repertoire holds roughly 1.6 million distinct CDR3 sequences, with 30% to 35% as singletons. The sample taken for sequencing was blood. Receptors were obtained from a young woman in good health.

This clonotype has ten or more counts. J is TRBJ2-5 and V is TRBV10-3; D assignment may be TRBD1 or TRBD2 (6 bases each). Germline V gene data show CDR1 as ENHRY and CDR2 as SYGVKD. The CDR3 covers 13 residues. The CDR3 bases are TGTTCTCGGGGGCCAGGGAACCAAGAGACCCAGTACTTC. Encoded protein: CSRGPGNQETQYF.

This clonotype occurred many times. The chain couples TRBV4-1 to TRBJ2-7; TRBD1 or TRBD2 may be the D gene (6 bases each). Germline values: CDR1 MGHRA, CDR2 YSYEKL. The CDR3 is 15 residues long. The V gene lost 0 bases and the J gene lost 6 bases, with 15 bases spanning the gap. This CDR3 is CASSQEGGPLTEQYF. In DNA, the CDR3 is TGCGCCAGCAGCCAAGAGGGGGGCCCCTTAACCGAGCAGTACTTC.

This chain uses TRBV2 with TRBJ2-1; 11 bases match TRBD2. Germline values: CDR1 SNHLY, CDR2 FYNNEI. The CDR3 is 14 amino acids. V shed 6 bases, J shed 10 bases, and the junction held 8 bases outside the gene matches. Written as DNA, the CDR3 is TGTGCCAGCAGCTGGACTAGCGGGTTTCCAGAGCAGTTCTTC. Its protein is CASSWTSGFPEQFF.

Only a few counts were recorded for this clonotype. V is TRBV5-1 and J is TRBJ2-5; TRBD2 aligns across 9 bases. Losses at the gene ends were 1 base for V and 0 bases for J; bases not matched to a gene: 4. The V gene's germline CDR1 is SGHRS and CDR2 YFSETQ. CDR3 size: 16 residues. The CDR3 DNA reads as TGCGCCAGCAGCTTGATGGCTAGCGGGAACCAAGAGACCCAGTACTTC. Its protein is CASSLMASGNQETQYF.

V and J are TRBV20-1 and TRBJ2-1; 12 nucleotides agree with TRBD2. There are 14 residues in the CDR3. Trimming removed 1 base from V and 8 bases from J; junction bases left unmatched: 3. CDR1 is DFQATT and CDR2 is SNEGSKA in the germline V gene (reference sequence). The CDR3 reads CSARGTSGTDEQFF. CDR3 DNA sequence: TGCAGTGCTAGAGGGACTAGCGGGACGGATGAGCAGTTCTTC.

At least ten counts were recorded for this clonotype. This chain links TRBV7-2 with TRBJ2-7; D is perhaps TRBD1 or TRBD2 (5 bases each). Germline V gene lookup returns CDR1 SGHTA and CDR2 FQGNSA. CDR3 length equals 14 residues. Deletions cut 3 bases from V and 7 bases from J, with 16 bases between. The CDR3 DNA follows: TGTGCCAGCAGCTTGGGACCTCAGTCAAGGGAGCAGTACTTC. Protein: CASSLGPQSREQYF.

This chain uses TRBV19 with TRBJ1-1, with D possibly being TRBD1 (5 bases). CDR3 length: 14 amino acids. Trimming took off 0 bases at V and 5 bases at J, with 10 bases between the two ends. From germline, CDR1 is LNHDA and CDR2 SQIVND (reference sequence). The CDR3 nucleotides read TGTGCCAGTAGTATAGAGGGGACTCGGACTGAAGCTTTCTTT. This translates into CASSIEGTRTEAFF.

The chain uses TRBV5-1 and TRBJ2-5; maybe TRBD2 (6 bases). Per germline, CDR1 SGHRS and CDR2 YFSETQ. The length of the CDR3 is 16 residues. Trimming took off 7 bases at V and 6 bases at J, with 25 bases between the two ends. DNA for the CDR3: TGCGCCAGCGGATCAGTCTCTTCCGGGACTCTGAAGACCCAGTACTTC. Amino acid sequence: CASGSVSSGTLKTQYF. Using reference TRBV5-1 and TRBJ2-5 for the parts outside the CDR3, the full variable domain is KAGVTQTPRYLIKTRGQQVTLSCSPISGHRSVSWYQQTPGQGLQFLFEYFSETQRNKGNFPGRFSGRQFSNSRSEMNVSTLELGDSALYLCASGSVSSGTLKTQYFGPGTRLLVL.